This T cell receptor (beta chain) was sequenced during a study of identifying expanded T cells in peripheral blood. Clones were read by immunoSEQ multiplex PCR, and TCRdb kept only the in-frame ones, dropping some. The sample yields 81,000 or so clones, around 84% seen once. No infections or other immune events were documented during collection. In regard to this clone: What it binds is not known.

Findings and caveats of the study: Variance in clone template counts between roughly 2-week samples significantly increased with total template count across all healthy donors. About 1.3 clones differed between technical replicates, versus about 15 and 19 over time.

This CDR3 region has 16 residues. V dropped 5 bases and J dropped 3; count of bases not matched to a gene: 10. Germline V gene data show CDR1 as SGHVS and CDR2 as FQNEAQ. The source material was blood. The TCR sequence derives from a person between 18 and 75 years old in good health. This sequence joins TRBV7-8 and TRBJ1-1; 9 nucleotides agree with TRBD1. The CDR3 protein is CASSTDRGGGYTEAFF. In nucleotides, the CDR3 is TGTGCCAGCAGCACGGACAGGGGAGGTGGGTACACTGAAGCTTTCTTT.